The 2 T cell receptor beta chains below all came from one sample that was sequenced in a study of OX40 agonist ivuxolimab in advanced cancers. The library was made by the immunoSEQ multiplex PCR assay. TCRdb retrieved this table from immuneACCESS and kept in-frame rearrangements only. Not all clones are present; in checked studies, unresolved V genes account for under half, and no reason is known for the remainder. Counted in this sample were 83,000 or so clones; 90% to 95% of them appeared once. The ten largest clones represent more than 0.6% of the sample. The specimen comprised CD4+ or CD8+ T cells sorted from blood, sampled in a trial of the OX40 agonist ivuxolimab. These receptors were collected from an adult with an advanced solid tumor such as melanoma, head and neck, liver or kidney cancer.

This clone was counted a single time. V is TRBV23-1 and J is TRBJ1-4; possibly TRBD1 for D (6 bases). TRBV23-1 is an ORF; its function is uncertain. The length of the CDR3 is 15 residues. V was cut by 3 bases and J by 8 bases, with 16 bases left in between. CDR3 DNA: TGCGCCAGCAGTCACTCTCGGAGGGGGGGGGAAAAACTGTTTTTT. This sequence encodes CASSHSRRGGEKLFF.

The genes are TRBV6-5 and TRBJ2-2, with TRBD1 as a possible D gene (5 bases). The CDR3 runs to 15 residues. CDR1 is MNHEY and CDR2 is SVGAGI in the germline V gene. The ends were cut back, 2 bases at V and 4 bases at J, with 11 bases in the middle. The CDR3 DNA follows: TGTGCCAGCAGTTACCGGCCAGGGATCACCGGGGAGCTGTTTTTT. Protein sequence: CASSYRPGITGELFF.